A selection of T cell receptor beta chains follows, all from one sample in a study of regulatory T cells in long-lasting Graves disease. Via MiXCR, TCRdb re-called the multiplex PCR reads, giving one row per CDR3 protein. This repertoire shows roughly 500,000 distinct CDR3 sequences, about 12% found once; its top ten account for over 7%. The sample was also reused in another study, on T cells in Graves' hyperthyroidism and ophthalmopathy.

The material was peripheral blood mononuclear cells (PBMCs), obtained at new diagnosis, from a patient treated with antithyroid drugs. The source of these receptors is a woman aged 30 to 39 with Graves disease. Each CDR3 is given with its conserved first and last residue. D genes are given only for firm matches. A clone size is listed for some rows: how often the clone was seen (once, few, many), or a class if it is expanded.

D gene	V gene	clone size	J gene	CDR3 protein	CDR3 DNA
-	TRBV18	many	TRBJ2-3	CASSPSHGSTDTQYF	TGTGCCAGCTCACCGTCACACGGCTCCACAGATACGCAGTATTTT
-	TRBV4-2	few	TRBJ1-1	CASSQVGGGGTEAFF	TGTGCCAGCAGCCAAGTAGGTGGGGGTGGCACTGAAGCTTTCTTT
-	TRBV2	many	TRBJ2-3	CASSELRSTDTQYF	TGTGCCAGCAGTGAACTCCGTTCCACAGATACGCAGTATTTT
TRBD1	TRBV20-1	many	TRBJ2-5	CSARTGEETQYF	TGCAGTGCTAGAACAGGGGAAGAGACCCAGTACTTC
-	TRBV11-2	-	TRBJ1-1	CASSFSGRGEAFF	TGTGCCAGCAGCTTTTCAGGGCGGGGTGAAGCTTTCTTT
-	TRBV9	-	TRBJ2-1	CASRRPGDYNEQFF	TGTGCCAGCAGGAGGCCGGGAGACTACAATGAGCAGTTCTTC
-	TRBV7-2	many	TRBJ1-2	CASSFRGRRSYTF	TGTGCCAGCAGCTTCAGGGGTCGAAGGAGCTACACCTTC
TRBD2	TRBV28	many	TRBJ2-6	CASSGLAGVSGANVLTF	TGTGCCAGCAGTGGACTAGCGGGAGTTTCTGGGGCCAACGTCCTGACTTTC
TRBD2	TRBV2	many	TRBJ2-5	CANKREKETQYF	TGTGCCAACAAGCGGGAGAAAGAGACCCAGTACTTC
TRBD2	TRBV6-1	once	TRBJ2-1	CASSALAAGYNEQFF	TGTGCCAGCAGTGCGCTAGCGGCTGGCTACAATGAGCAGTTCTTC
-	TRBV12-3/TRBV12-4	many	TRBJ2-1	CASSYFANEQFF	TGTGCCAGCAGTTATTTCGCCAATGAGCAGTTCTTC
-	TRBV11-2	-	TRBJ2-1	CASTPVGDELFF	TGTGCCAGCACCCCCGTTGGGGATGAGCTGTTCTTC
TRBD2	TRBV13	many	TRBJ2-1	CASSVGLAGHNEQFF	TGTGCCAGCAGCGTTGGGCTAGCGGGGCACAATGAGCAGTTCTTC
-	TRBV20-1	-	TRBJ1-1	CSARPDDRFGAEAFF	TGCAGTGCTAGACCCGATGACCGGTTCGGGGCTGAAGCTTTCTTT
-	TRBV18	many	TRBJ2-1	CASSRKNEQFF	TGTGCCAGCTCACGGAAGAATGAGCAGTTCTTC
-	TRBV20-1	-	TRBJ2-7	CSATGRDPYEQYF	TGCAGTGCCACAGGGAGGGACCCCTACGAGCAGTACTTC
-	TRBV2	many	TRBJ1-1	CASQYQPGTEAFF	TGTGCCAGCCAATATCAACCTGGCACTGAAGCTTTCTTT
TRBD2	TRBV15	many	TRBJ2-1	CATSRKAGGPISYNEQFF	TGTGCCACCAGCAGGAAAGCGGGAGGGCCGATAAGCTACAATGAGCAGTTCTTC
-	TRBV28	many	TRBJ1-5	CASSLRIGQPQHF	TGTGCCAGCAGTTTGCGGATAGGCCAGCCCCAGCATTTT
-	TRBV19	few	TRBJ2-3	CASVGDTDTQYF	TGTGCCAGTGTAGGGGACACAGATACGCAGTATTTT
-	TRBV12-5	-	TRBJ2-5	CASGTGTLETQYF	TGTGCTAGTGGAACCGGGACATTAGAGACCCAGTACTTC
TRBD1	TRBV2	many	TRBJ2-1	CASSATGIFPNEQFF	TGTGCCAGCAGTGCGACAGGGATATTTCCCAATGAGCAGTTCTTC
TRBD2	TRBV28	many	TRBJ2-1	CASSSHSGGRYNEQFF	TGTGCCAGCAGTTCCCATAGCGGGGGAAGGTACAATGAGCAGTTCTTC
TRBD1	TRBV18	many	TRBJ2-3	CASSPETGVDTQYF	TGTGCCAGCTCACCAGAGACAGGGGTAGATACGCAGTATTTT
TRBD2	TRBV6-2/TRBV6-3	-	TRBJ2-2	CASSLAPGLAGGFVTGELFF	TGTGCCAGCAGTTTGGCTCCGGGACTAGCGGGAGGGTTTGTCACCGGGGAGCTGTTTTTT
-	TRBV7-9	-	TRBJ1-2	CASSLEDSSSTF	TGTGCCAGCAGCTTAGAGGACAGCAGTTCCACCTTC
TRBD2	TRBV4-2	-	TRBJ2-2	CASIMREGTGELFF	TGTGCCAGCATAATGCGGGAGGGAACCGGGGAGCTGTTTTTT
-	TRBV4-1	-	TRBJ2-3	CASSQAGFTDTQYF	TGCGCCAGCAGCCAAGCCGGGTTCACAGATACGCAGTATTTT
TRBD1	TRBV20-1	many	TRBJ1-2	CSAEDRANYGYTF	TGCAGTGCTGAGGACAGGGCTAACTATGGCTACACCTTC
TRBD2	TRBV29-1	few	TRBJ2-1	CSVDGREGDEQFF	TGCAGCGTTGATGGGCGGGAGGGGGATGAGCAGTTCTTC
TRBD1	TRBV4-3	-	TRBJ2-3	CASSQDPQGARVADTQYF	TGCGCCAGCAGCCAAGACCCGCAGGGGGCTCGGGTGGCGGATACGCAGTATTTT
-	TRBV6-1	many	TRBJ1-2	CASSPTGGRTGYTF	TGTGCCAGCAGCCCCACCGGGGGGCGGACTGGCTACACCTTC
-	TRBV6-5	many	TRBJ1-1	CASSYSSRMNTEAFF	TGTGCCAGCAGTTACTCCTCGCGGATGAACACTGAAGCTTTCTTT
TRBD2	TRBV20-1	many	TRBJ2-1	CSARYGLANYNEQFF	TGCAGTGCTAGGTATGGACTAGCGAACTACAATGAGCAGTTCTTC
TRBD2	TRBV5-8	-	TRBJ2-2	CASTHGVAGAIGELFF	TGTGCCAGCACCCACGGGGTAGCGGGAGCTATCGGGGAGCTGTTTTTT
-	TRBV11-2	many	TRBJ2-1	CASSPRGVVVDNEQFF	TGTGCCAGCAGCCCCAGGGGAGTGGTGGTGGACAATGAGCAGTTCTTC
-	TRBV5-1	many	TRBJ1-1	CASSQTGRGVNTEAFF	TGCGCCAGCAGCCAAACAGGGCGGGGAGTGAACACTGAAGCTTTCTTT
-	TRBV6-1	many	TRBJ1-5	CASKDQPQHF	TGTGCCAGCAAAGATCAGCCCCAGCATTTT
-	TRBV4-1	many	TRBJ1-2	CASSQVPAGYGYTF	TGCGCCAGCAGCCAAGTCCCGGCGGGGTATGGCTACACCTTC
-	TRBV6-5	few	TRBJ2-6	CASSYSHSGANVLTF	TGTGCCAGCAGTTACTCCCACTCTGGGGCCAACGTCCTGACTTTC
-	TRBV28	many	TRBJ2-7	CASSLPGYEQYF	TGTGCCAGCAGTTTACCCGGTTACGAGCAGTACTTC
-	TRBV28	many	TRBJ1-2	CASSPPGRLDGYTF	TGTGCCAGCAGTCCCCCCGGCAGGCTCGATGGCTACACCTTC
-	TRBV6-1	many	TRBJ1-2	CASRSDQGNYGYTF	TGTGCCAGCAGATCTGACCAGGGGAACTATGGCTACACCTTC
TRBD2	TRBV4-1	few	TRBJ2-2	CASSYYIAGVDTGELFF	TGCGCCAGCAGCTACTACATAGCGGGAGTAGACACCGGGGAGCTGTTTTTT
-	TRBV29-1	many	TRBJ2-1	CSVQRGSYNEQFF	TGCAGCGTGCAGAGGGGCTCCTACAATGAGCAGTTCTTC
TRBD2	TRBV15	-	TRBJ2-5	CATSGEGGIRQIRQETQYF	TGTGCCACCAGCGGAGAGGGAGGGATCCGGCAAATCCGCCAAGAGACCCAGTACTTC
-	TRBV2	few	TRBJ2-1	CASSEEERRYNEQLF	TGTGCCAGCAGTGAAGAGGAGAGGAGATACAATGAGCAGCTCTTC
-	TRBV5-6	-	TRBJ2-1	CASSSRLRSYNEQFF	TGTGCCAGCAGCTCCCGATTACGCTCCTACAATGAGCAGTTCTTC
-	TRBV28	many	TRBJ2-5	CASSTLQKYQETQYF	TGTGCCAGCAGTACCCTCCAAAAGTACCAAGAGACCCAGTACTTC
-	TRBV3-1	-	TRBJ1-3	CASSLRGAAGNTIYF	TGTGCCAGCAGCCTAAGAGGGGCTGCTGGAAACACCATATATTTT
-	TRBV27	few	TRBJ1-2	CASSSGTRYGYTF	TGTGCCAGCAGTTCCGGGACAAGATATGGCTACACCTTC
TRBD2	TRBV11-2	many	TRBJ2-1	CASSLVRGLAGGPHNEQFF	TGTGCCAGCAGCTTAGTGCGGGGGCTAGCGGGAGGGCCCCACAATGAGCAGTTCTTC
-	TRBV7-2	many	TRBJ1-1	CASSYLTLNTEAFF	TGTGCCAGCAGCTACCTGACCCTGAACACTGAAGCTTTCTTT